The TCR beta chain described here comes from a study of CD4 T cells in relation to SARS-CoV-2 and coronaviruses. Study-wide background: Shared crossreactive spike epitopes were mapped to their HLA restriction.

The unexposed donors gave CD4+ T cells in 2011-2018, prior to COVID-19. On this clone: What it recognizes is unknown.

V shed 5 bases and J 2 bases; nucleotides not matched to a gene: 2. The CDR3 runs 13 residues. The repertoire was sequenced with immunoSEQ multiplex PCR; TCRdb's copy has only in-frame clones and lacks some. The sample includes some 65,000 clones, 85% to 90% of them seen just once. Notes on the study in general: Pre-pandemic and post-infection samples never came from the same donor.

The chain joins TRBV12-3 or TRBV12-4 to TRBJ2-5; 7 bases are a match to TRBD1. Material: memory CD4+ T cells from PBMCs. The clonotype was recovered from a human donor in good health. The CDR3: CASSRGQQETQYF. DNA for the CDR3: TGTGCCAGCAGTCGGGGACAGCAAGAGACCCAGTACTTC.